This is a list of T cell receptor beta chains from one sample in a study of blood T cell repertoires in COVID-19. Sequenced by immunoSEQ multiplex PCR; TCRdb stores in-frame clones only, minus some. The table has about 160,000 clones, about 85% seen once. Sequences were obtained from peripheral blood. The receptors come from a man older than 75 with COVID-19, enrolled during active disease. Both conserved end residues are part of each CDR3. Fields, in order: J gene, clone size, CDR3 length, D gene, V gene, CDR3 protein, CDR3 DNA. D genes are given only for firm matches. Only some rows state a clone size, as once, few, many or a class for expanded clones.

>TRBJ2-3|-|15|-|TRBV2
CASSPEGGSRDTQYF
TGTGCCAGCAGCCCAGAAGGGGGTTCTCGGGATACGCAGTATTTT
>TRBJ1-6|once|13|TRBD1|TRBV2
CASSGTGNSPLHF
TGTGCCAGCAGTGGGACAGGGAATTCACCCCTCCACTTT
>TRBJ1-4|-|13|-|TRBV28
CATGGGVNEKLFF
TGTGCCACCGGAGGGGGGGTTAATGAAAAACTGTTTTTT
>TRBJ2-1|-|15|TRBD1|TRBV11-1
CASSSDREAVDEQFF
TGTGCCAGCAGCTCGGACAGGGAGGCAGTAGATGAGCAGTTCTTC
>TRBJ1-1|-|14|-|TRBV4-3
CASSQEWAGTLPFF
TGCGCCAGCAGCCAAGAATGGGCAGGCACCTTGCCTTTCTTT
>TRBJ1-1|-|14|-|TRBV7-9
CASSLAGVGTEAFF
TGTGCCAGCAGCTTAGCGGGCGTAGGCACTGAAGCTTTCTTT
>TRBJ2-5|-|16|TRBD2|TRBV7-8
CASRNLAGGRQETQYF
TGTGCCAGCAGGAATCTAGCGGGGGGACGTCAAGAGACCCAGTACTTC
>TRBJ1-3|-|15|-|TRBV19
CASSWARDSGNTIYF
TGTGCCAGTAGTTGGGCCAGGGACTCTGGAAACACCATATATTTT
>TRBJ1-2|-|14|-|TRBV5-6
CASSLAQGDYGYTF
TGTGCCAGCAGCTTGGCACAGGGCGACTATGGCTACACCTTC
>TRBJ1-1|few|16|TRBD1|TRBV15
CATSKFGQGQNTEAFF
TGTGCCACCAGCAAGTTCGGACAGGGACAGAACACTGAAGCTTTCTTT
>TRBJ2-1|few|15|TRBD2|TRBV9
CASSGTSGGQDEQFF
TGTGCCAGCAGCGGAACTAGCGGGGGGCAAGATGAGCAGTTCTTC
>TRBJ2-1|few|15|TRBD1|TRBV24-1
CATSTGQGAFNEQFF
TGTGCCACCAGTACCGGACAGGGGGCTTTCAATGAGCAGTTCTTC
>TRBJ2-1|-|16|TRBD2|TRBV4-2
CASSPLGTSGINEQFF
TGTGCCAGCAGCCCACTCGGGACTAGCGGGATTAATGAGCAGTTCTTC
>TRBJ1-1|-|13|-|TRBV7-2
CASSPDWRREAFF
TGTGCCAGCAGCCCTGACTGGCGCCGTGAAGCTTTCTTT
>TRBJ1-1|-|14|-|TRBV6-5
CASTRSRESAEAFF
TGTGCCAGCACCAGAAGCAGGGAAAGCGCTGAAGCTTTCTTT
>TRBJ2-3|-|14|TRBD2|TRBV7-3
CASNSGGLSDTQYF
TGTGCCAGCAATAGCGGGGGCTTGTCAGATACGCAGTATTTT